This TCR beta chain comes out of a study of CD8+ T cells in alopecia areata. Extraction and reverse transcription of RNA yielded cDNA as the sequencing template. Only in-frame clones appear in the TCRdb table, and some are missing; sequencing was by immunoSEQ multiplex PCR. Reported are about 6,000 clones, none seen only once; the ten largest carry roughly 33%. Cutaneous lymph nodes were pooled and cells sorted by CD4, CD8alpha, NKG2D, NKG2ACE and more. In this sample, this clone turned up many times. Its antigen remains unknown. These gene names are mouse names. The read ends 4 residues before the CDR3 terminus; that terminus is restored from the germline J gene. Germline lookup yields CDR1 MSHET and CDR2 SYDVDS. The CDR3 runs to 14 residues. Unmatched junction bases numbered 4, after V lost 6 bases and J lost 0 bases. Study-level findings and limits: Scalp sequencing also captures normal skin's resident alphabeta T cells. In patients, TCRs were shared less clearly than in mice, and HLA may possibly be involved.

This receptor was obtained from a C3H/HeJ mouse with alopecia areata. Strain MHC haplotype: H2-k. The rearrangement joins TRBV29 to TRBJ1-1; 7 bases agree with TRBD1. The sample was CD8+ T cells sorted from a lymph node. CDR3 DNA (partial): TGTGCTAGCAGGTCCGGGACAGCAAACACA. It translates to CASRSGTANT. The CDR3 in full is CASRSGTANTEVFF.